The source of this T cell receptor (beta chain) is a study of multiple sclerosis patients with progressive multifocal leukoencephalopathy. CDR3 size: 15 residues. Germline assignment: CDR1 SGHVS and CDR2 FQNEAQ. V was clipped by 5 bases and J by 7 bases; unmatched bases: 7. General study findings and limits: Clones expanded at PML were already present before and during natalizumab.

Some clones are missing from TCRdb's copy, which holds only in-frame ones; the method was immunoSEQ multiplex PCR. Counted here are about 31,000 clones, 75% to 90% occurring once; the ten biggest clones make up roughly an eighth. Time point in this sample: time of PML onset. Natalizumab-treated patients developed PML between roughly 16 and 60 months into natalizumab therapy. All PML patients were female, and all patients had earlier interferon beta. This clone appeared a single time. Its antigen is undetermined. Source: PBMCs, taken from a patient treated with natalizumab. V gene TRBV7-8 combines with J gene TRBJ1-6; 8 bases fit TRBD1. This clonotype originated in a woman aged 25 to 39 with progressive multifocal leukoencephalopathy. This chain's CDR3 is CASSPLSGGNSPLHF. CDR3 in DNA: TGTGCCAGCAGCCCACTATCAGGGGGCAATTCACCCCTCCACTTT.